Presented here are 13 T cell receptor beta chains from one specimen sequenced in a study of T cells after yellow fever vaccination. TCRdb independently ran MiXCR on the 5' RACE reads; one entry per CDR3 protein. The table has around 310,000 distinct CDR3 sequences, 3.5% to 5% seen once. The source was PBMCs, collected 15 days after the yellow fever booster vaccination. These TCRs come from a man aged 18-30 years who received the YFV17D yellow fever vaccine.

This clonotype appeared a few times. The CDR3 nucleotides are TGTGCCAGCAGTTACTCAGGACAGGGGTTTCTCTACTCTAACTATGGCTACACCTTC. This codes for CASSYSGQGFLYSNYGYTF. The J gene is TRBJ1-2, the V gene TRBV6-5; 9 bases fit TRBD1. This CDR3 region has 19 residues. The germline gives CDR1 MNHEY, CDR2 SVGAGI. The junction had 11 bases not matched to a gene; V was cut back by 0 bases and J by 0 bases.

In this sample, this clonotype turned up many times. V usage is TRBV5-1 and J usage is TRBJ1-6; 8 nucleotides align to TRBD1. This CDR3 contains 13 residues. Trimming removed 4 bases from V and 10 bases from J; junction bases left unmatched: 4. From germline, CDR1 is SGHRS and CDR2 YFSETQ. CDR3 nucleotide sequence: TGCGCCAGCAGCGTTACAGGGGGATCACCCCTCCACTTT. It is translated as CASSVTGGSPLHF. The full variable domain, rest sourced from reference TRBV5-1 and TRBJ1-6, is KAGVTQTPRYLIKTRGQQVTLSCSPISGHRSVSWYQQTPGQGLQFLFEYFSETQRNKGNFPGRFSGRQFSNSRSEMNVSTLELGDSALYLCASSVTGGSPLHFGNGTRLTVT.

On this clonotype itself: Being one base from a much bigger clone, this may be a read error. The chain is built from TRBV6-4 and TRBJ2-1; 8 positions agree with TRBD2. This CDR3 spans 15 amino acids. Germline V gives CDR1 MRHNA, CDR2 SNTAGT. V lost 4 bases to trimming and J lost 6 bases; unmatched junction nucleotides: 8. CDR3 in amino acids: CASSGNSGVLNEQFF. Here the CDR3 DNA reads TGTGCCAGCAGTGGGAATAGCGGGGTACTCAATGAGCAGTTCTTC.

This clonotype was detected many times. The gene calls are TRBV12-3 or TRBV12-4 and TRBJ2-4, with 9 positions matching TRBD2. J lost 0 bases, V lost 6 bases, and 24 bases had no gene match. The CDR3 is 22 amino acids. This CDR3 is CASRLEKRGAQISKLAKNIQYF. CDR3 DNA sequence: TGTGCCAGCAGACTCGAAAAGCGGGGGGCACAAATTAGTAAACTAGCCAAAAACATTCAGTACTTC.

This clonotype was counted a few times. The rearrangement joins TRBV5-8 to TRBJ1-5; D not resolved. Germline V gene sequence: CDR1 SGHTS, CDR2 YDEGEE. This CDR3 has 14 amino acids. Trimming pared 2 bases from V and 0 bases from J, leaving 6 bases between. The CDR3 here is CASSFRHSNQPQHF. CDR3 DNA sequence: TGTGCCAGCAGCTTTCGACATAGCAATCAGCCCCAGCATTTT.

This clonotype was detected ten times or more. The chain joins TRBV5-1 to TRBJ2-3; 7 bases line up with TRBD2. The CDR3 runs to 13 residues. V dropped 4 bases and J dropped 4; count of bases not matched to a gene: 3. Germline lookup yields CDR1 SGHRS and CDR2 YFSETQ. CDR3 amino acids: CASSDGGADTQYF. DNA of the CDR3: TGCGCCAGCAGCGATGGGGGGGCAGATACGCAGTATTTT.

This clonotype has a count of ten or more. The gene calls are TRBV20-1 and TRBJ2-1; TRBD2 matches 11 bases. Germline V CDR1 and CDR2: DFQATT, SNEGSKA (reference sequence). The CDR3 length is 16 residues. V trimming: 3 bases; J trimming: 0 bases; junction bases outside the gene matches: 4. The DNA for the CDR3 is TGCAGTGCTAGGCCCCTAGCGGGGGGCTCCTACAATGAGCAGTTCTTC. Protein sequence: CSARPLAGGSYNEQFF.

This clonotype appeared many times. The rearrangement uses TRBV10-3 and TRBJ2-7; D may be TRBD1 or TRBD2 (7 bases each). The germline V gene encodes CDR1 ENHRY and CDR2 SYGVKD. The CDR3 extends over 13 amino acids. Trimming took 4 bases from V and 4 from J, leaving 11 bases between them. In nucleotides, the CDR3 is TGTGCCATCAGTGGACAGGGAGGGTACGAGCAGTACTTC. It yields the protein CAISGQGGYEQYF.

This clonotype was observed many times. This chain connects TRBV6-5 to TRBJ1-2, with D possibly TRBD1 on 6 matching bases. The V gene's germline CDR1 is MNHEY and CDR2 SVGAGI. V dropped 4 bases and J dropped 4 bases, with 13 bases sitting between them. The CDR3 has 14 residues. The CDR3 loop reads CASSSNGQSYGYTF. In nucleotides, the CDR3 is TGTGCCAGCAGTTCTAACGGACAGTCCTATGGCTACACCTTC.

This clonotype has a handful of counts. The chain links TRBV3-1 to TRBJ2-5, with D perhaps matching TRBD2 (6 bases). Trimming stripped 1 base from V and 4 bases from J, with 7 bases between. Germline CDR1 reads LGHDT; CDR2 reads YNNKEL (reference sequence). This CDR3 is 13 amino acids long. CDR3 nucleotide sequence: TGTGCCAGCAGCCAAGCGGGGGTAGAGACCCAGTACTTC. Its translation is CASSQAGVETQYF.

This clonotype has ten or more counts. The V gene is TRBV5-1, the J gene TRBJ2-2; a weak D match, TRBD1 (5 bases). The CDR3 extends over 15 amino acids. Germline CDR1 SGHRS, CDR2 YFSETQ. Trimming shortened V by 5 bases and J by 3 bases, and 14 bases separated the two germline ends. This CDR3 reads CASRPTDSYTGELFF. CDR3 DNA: TGCGCCAGCAGACCCACCGACAGTTACACCGGGGAGCTGTTTTTT.

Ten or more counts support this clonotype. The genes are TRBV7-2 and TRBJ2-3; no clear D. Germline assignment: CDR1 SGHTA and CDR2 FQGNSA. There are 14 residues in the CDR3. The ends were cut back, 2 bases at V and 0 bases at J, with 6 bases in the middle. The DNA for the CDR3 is TGTGCCAGCAGCTTACGCATGAGCACAGATACGCAGTATTTT. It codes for CASSLRMSTDTQYF.

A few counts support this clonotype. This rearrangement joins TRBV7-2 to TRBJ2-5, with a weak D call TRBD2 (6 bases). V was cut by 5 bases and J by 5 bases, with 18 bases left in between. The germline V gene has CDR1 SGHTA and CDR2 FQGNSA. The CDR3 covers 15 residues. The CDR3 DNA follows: TGTGCCAGCAGCAACAACCGGGCCCGGGGGGAGACCCAGTACTTC. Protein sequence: CASSNNRARGETQYF. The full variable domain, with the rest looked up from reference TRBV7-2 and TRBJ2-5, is GAGVSQSPSNKVTEKGKDVELRCDPISGHTALYWYRQSLGQGLEFLIYFQGNSAPDKSGLPSDRFSAERTGGSVSTLTIQRTQQEDSAVYLCASSNNRARGETQYFGPGTRLLVL.